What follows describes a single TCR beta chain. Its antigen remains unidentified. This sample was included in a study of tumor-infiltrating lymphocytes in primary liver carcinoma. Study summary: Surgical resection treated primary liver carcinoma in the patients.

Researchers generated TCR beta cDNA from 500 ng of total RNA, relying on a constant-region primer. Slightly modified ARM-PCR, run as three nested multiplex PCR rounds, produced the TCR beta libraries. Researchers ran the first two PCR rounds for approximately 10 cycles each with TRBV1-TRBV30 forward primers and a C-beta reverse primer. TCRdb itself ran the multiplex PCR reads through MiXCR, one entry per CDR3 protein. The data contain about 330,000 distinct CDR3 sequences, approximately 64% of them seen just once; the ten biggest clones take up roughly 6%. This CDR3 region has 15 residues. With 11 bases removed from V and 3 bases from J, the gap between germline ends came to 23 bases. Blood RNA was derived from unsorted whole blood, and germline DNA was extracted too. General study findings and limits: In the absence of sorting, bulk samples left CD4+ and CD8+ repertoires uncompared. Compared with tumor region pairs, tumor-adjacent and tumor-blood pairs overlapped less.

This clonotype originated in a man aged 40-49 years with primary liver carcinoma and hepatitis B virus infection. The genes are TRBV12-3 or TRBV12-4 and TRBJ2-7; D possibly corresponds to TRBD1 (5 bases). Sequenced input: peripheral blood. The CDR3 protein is CACGLANAGIYEQYF. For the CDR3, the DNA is TGTGCCTGCGGTTTAGCCAATGCAGGGATCTACGAGCAGTACTTC.